These T cell receptor beta chains were read from a single sample in a study of identical twins. TCRdb fed the 5' RACE reads into MiXCR, producing one record per CDR3 protein. The data hold 500,000 to 600,000 distinct CDR3 sequences, with approximately 22% observed a single time. This sample also appeared in a second study, on T cells expressing NK-cell markers.

The sequenced material came from CD4+ T cells sorted from blood. The receptors here all came from a woman aged 18-29 years in good health. CDR3s leave out the opening cysteine and the closing phenylalanine or tryptophan.

V gene	J gene	CDR3 protein
TRBV6-1	TRBJ2-3	ASSADRLYTDTQY
TRBV12-3/TRBV12-4	TRBJ2-1	ASSLRALGDEQF
TRBV15	TRBJ1-1	ATSNRTEAF
TRBV6-1	TRBJ2-3	ASKSRTQGSTDTQY
TRBV29-1	TRBJ2-4	SGWGLAGNIQY
TRBV10-3	TRBJ2-5	ASRPGQGEETQY
TRBV7-8	TRBJ1-4	ASSPVGAREKLF
TRBV20-1	TRBJ2-6	SAGAGATAGANVLT
TRBV7-2	TRBJ2-6	ASSPTQGAPGANVLT
TRBV5-1	TRBJ2-7	ASSLSSGGNYEQY
TRBV20-1	TRBJ1-1	SAQAAVGAF
TRBV7-9	TRBJ1-1	ASSSIYYTEAF
TRBV4-1	TRBJ2-3	ASSQGVRAGTDTQY
TRBV29-1	TRBJ2-7	SVVSGPYEQY
TRBV5-5	TRBJ2-3	ASSLALVGTDTQY
TRBV18	TRBJ1-1	ASSPYRQGATEAF
TRBV6-6	TRBJ2-5	ATSKGGEENQY
TRBV20-1	TRBJ1-1	SARDRLGFTEAF